Only one count was recorded for the clone carrying this TCR beta chain. No antigen is known for it. The data are from a study of cytomegalovirus exposure and HLA in healthy donors. Study-level results: Sequencing depth across donors, presence/absence analyses assumed, was roughly uniform. The sole available immune exposure information was CMV serostatus. Using a false discovery rate of 0.05, a later analysis showed that about 16,000 TCR beta sequences were associated with HLA alleles.

The PCR was carried out with 60 Vbeta primers and 13 Jbeta primers. TCRdb's table, derived via immunoSEQ multiplex PCR, lists solely in-frame clones and lacks some. The sample carries about 140,000 clones, more than 75% recorded once. Trimming removed 5 bases from V and 2 bases from J; junction bases left unmatched: 12. The length of the CDR3 is 18 residues. The germline gives CDR1 MNHEY, CDR2 SMNVEV (reference sequence). Specimen: PBMCs. The chain recombines TRBV27 with TRBJ2-5; 12 nucleotides agree with TRBD2. This receptor was taken from a man aged 45-65 years in good health and CMV-seronegative. The CDR3: CASSPRLAGVRGQETQYF. CDR3 in DNA: TGTGCCAGCAGTCCGAGACTAGCGGGAGTGAGGGGACAAGAGACCCAGTACTTC.